The 19 T cell receptor beta chains below all came from one sample that was sequenced in a study of T cells in Graves' hyperthyroidism and ophthalmopathy. TCR beta CDR3 region amplification was performed from RNA transcripts. HTBI primers were employed in a first-round RT-PCR of the TCR CDR3. TCRdb re-called the multiplex PCR reads through MiXCR, storing one row per CDR3 protein. Here the sample spans around 600,000 distinct CDR3 sequences, roughly 46% being singletons. Sequencing was performed on peripheral blood or thyroid tissue (not recorded which). The receptors were sampled from an adult man with Graves' disease, either hyperthyroidism or ophthalmopathy (not recorded which).

This chain connects TRBV18 to TRBJ1-2; maybe TRBD1 (5 bases). CDR3 length equals 15 residues. Trimming removed 2 bases at V and 4 bases at J, with 14 bases between. Germline values: CDR1 KGHSH, CDR2 LQKENI. CDR3 DNA: TGTGCCAGCTCACCAAGCTCCGACAGCTCCTATGGCTACACCTTC. It yields the protein CASSPSSDSSYGYTF.

The chain carries TRBV25-1 and TRBJ2-7; possible D gene TRBD1, 5 bases. Between the trimmed V and J ends, which lost 9 bases and 6 bases, there was a span of 21 bases. This CDR3 contains 14 residues. CDR1 MGHDK and CDR2 SYGVNS come from the germline V gene. The DNA of the CDR3 is TGTGCCAGTGATACGGGCAGGGAAAGGGCCGAGCAGTACTTC. It is translated as CASDTGRERAEQYF.

V gene TRBV25-1 combines with J gene TRBJ2-7; 11 nucleotides agree with TRBD1. CDR1 is MGHDK and CDR2 is SYGVNS in the germline V gene. The CDR3 is 13 amino acids. CDR3 DNA sequence: TGTGCACCTAGGACAGGGGGCCCCTACGAGCAGTACTTC. This sequence encodes CAPRTGGPYEQYF.

This sequence joins TRBV7-3 and TRBJ1-4, with D hard to call. V lost 2 bases and J 8 bases, leaving 15 bases between the germline ends. CDR3 length: 15 residues. Germline V gene sequence: CDR1 SGHTA, CDR2 FQGTGA. CDR3 DNA sequence: TGTGCCAGCAGCTTATCGGGCGTCCTGGGCGAAAAACTGTTTTTT. Protein product: CASSLSGVLGEKLFF.

The chain uses TRBV12-3 or TRBV12-4 and TRBJ2-7; perhaps TRBD2 as D (7 bases). V dropped 4 bases and J dropped 6 bases, with 16 bases sitting between them. This CDR3 has 14 amino acids. The DNA for the CDR3 is TGTGCCAGCAGTTCTTCTGCGGGGGCTTCCGAGCAGTACTTC. Translation: CASSSSAGASEQYF.

About this clonotype itself: Possible read error: a much larger clone is one base away. This chain links TRBV2 with TRBJ1-5, with no clear D. This CDR3 region has 15 residues. Germline values: CDR1 SNHLY, CDR2 FYNNEI. V shed 4 bases and J shed 6 bases, with 16 bases lying between them. CDR3 loop: CASSGGVFRSQPQHF. The DNA of the CDR3 is TGTGCCAGCAGTGGAGGTGTCTTCCGTAGTCAGCCCCAGCATTTT.

The chain uses TRBV20-1 and TRBJ2-7; 9 bases line up with TRBD1. This CDR3 has 15 residues. Per the germline V gene, CDR1 is DFQATT and CDR2 is SNEGSKA (reference sequence). The V segment lost 0 bases and the J segment 2 bases; nucleotides outside the gene matches: 5. The CDR3 DNA reads as TGCAGTGCTAGAGACGGGGACAGGGATACCTACGAGCAGTACTTC. Amino acid sequence: CSARDGDRDTYEQYF.

This clonotype has a count of ten or more. The J gene is TRBJ2-7, the V gene TRBV25-1; 11 bases line up with TRBD1. Unmatched junction bases numbered 10, after V lost 10 bases and J lost 5 bases. The CDR3 loop spans 14 amino acids. Looked up from germline, CDR1 is MGHDK and CDR2 is SYGVNS. The CDR3 DNA follows: TGTGCCAACGGGGGTAGGACAGGGGGCAACGAGCAGTACTTC. Translating gives CANGGRTGGNEQYF.

This clonotype was seen a few times. The V call is TRBV11-2, the J call TRBJ1-1, with 8 bases matching TRBD1. This CDR3 comprises 14 residues. Germline V lookup: CDR1 SGHAT, CDR2 FQNNGV. Trimming at V came to 4 bases and at J to 7 bases, leaving 8 bases not matched to a gene. CDR3 amino acids: CASSSRGDRNEAFF. The CDR3 DNA reads TGTGCCAGCAGCTCGCGAGGGGACAGGAATGAAGCTTTCTTT.

This clonotype was counted ten times or more. V gene TRBV10-3 combines with J gene TRBJ1-1; 9 positions agree with TRBD1. V shed 6 bases and J 3 bases; nucleotides not matched to a gene: 8. Germline CDR1 is ENHRY and CDR2 is SYGVKD. The CDR3 totals 15 residues. The CDR3 coding sequence is TGTGCCATCAGCCGGACAGGGGAACGGTACACTGAAGCTTTCTTT. This sequence encodes CAISRTGERYTEAFF.

CDR3 bases: TGTGCCAGCAGCTTATCCGGGACAGGGAGAACGTTGAACGAGCAGTACTTC. Translation gives CASSLSGTGRTLNEQYF. V is TRBV7-3 and J is TRBJ2-7; 9 positions match TRBD1. Germline V lookup: CDR1 SGHTA, CDR2 FQGTGA. The J segment lost 5 bases and the V segment lost 2 bases, leaving 13 bases of the junction unmatched. This CDR3 spans 17 amino acids.

Only a few counts were recorded for this clonotype. This sequence joins TRBV9 and TRBJ2-6; TRBD1 agrees at 9 bases. Germline assignment: CDR1 SGDLS and CDR2 YYNGEE. After removal of 3 bases from V and 1 base from J, the junction contained 11 bases not matched to a gene. The CDR3 is 19 amino acids. The DNA for the CDR3 is TGTGCCAGCAGCGCCTACCCGGGGACAGGGCTTTCTGGGGCCAACGTCCTGACTTTC. It yields the protein CASSAYPGTGLSGANVLTF.

This chain uses TRBV10-3 with TRBJ1-2, with D uncertain. Looked up from germline, CDR1 is ENHRY and CDR2 is SYGVKD. The CDR3 sequence is 12 residues long. The germline V and J ends were trimmed by 4 bases and 0 bases, with 3 bases remaining between them. This CDR3 is CAISGTNYGYTF. CDR3 nucleotides: TGTGCCATCAGTGGAACTAACTATGGCTACACCTTC.

This clonotype was seen only a few times. The genes are TRBV19 and TRBJ1-4, with TRBD1 as a possible D gene (5 bases). The CDR3 runs 14 residues. V shed 8 bases and J shed 0 bases, with 10 bases lying between them. Germline assignment: CDR1 LNHDA and CDR2 SQIVND (reference sequence). The chain's CDR3 is CASLDRTTNEKLFF. As DNA, the CDR3 is TGTGCCAGTCTCGACAGAACAACTAATGAAAAACTGTTTTTT.

This chain links TRBV12-3 or TRBV12-4 with TRBJ2-5, with TRBD2 identical over 10 bases. Trimming took 0 bases from V and 4 from J; bases not matched to a gene: 11. This CDR3 spans 18 amino acids. CDR3 amino acids: CASSLAGGLAGERETQYF. The CDR3 DNA reads TGTGCCAGCAGTTTAGCGGGGGGGCTAGCGGGAGAGCGAGAGACCCAGTACTTC.

This clonotype showed up just a few times. J is TRBJ1-4 and V is TRBV20-1; D gene ambiguous. CDR1 and CDR2 from the germline V gene are DFQATT and SNEGSKA (reference sequence). The CDR3 extends over 12 amino acids. The V and J ends lost 2 bases and 12 bases respectively, with 13 bases between them. The CDR3 loop reads CSARQGGEQLFF. The CDR3 nucleotides are TGCAGTGCTAGACAAGGTGGGGAGCAACTGTTTTTT.

On this clonotype itself: A read error may explain this, as a much larger clone is one base away. As DNA, the CDR3 is TGTGCCAACAGCTTGGGACTAGCGGGGGGACGATACGAGCAGTACTTC. Amino acids: CANSLGLAGGRYEQYF. The chain links TRBV7-8 to TRBJ2-7; TRBD2 aligns across 15 bases. Per germline, CDR1 SGHVS and CDR2 FQNEAQ. This CDR3 spans 16 amino acids.

This clonotype qualifies as medium-sized. The rearrangement links TRBV2 to TRBJ1-6, with 9 bases aligning to TRBD1. This CDR3 comprises 15 residues. V shed 3 bases, J shed 7 bases, and the junction held 4 bases outside the gene matches. Germline V CDR1 and CDR2: SNHLY, FYNNEI. For the CDR3, the DNA is TGTGCCAGCAGTGACGGGACAGGGCAAAATTCACCCCTCCACTTT. Translated, it gives CASSDGTGQNSPLHF.

This chain links TRBV6-5 with TRBJ2-7, with D perhaps matching TRBD1 or TRBD2 (5 bases each). CDR1 is MNHEY and CDR2 is SVGAGI in the germline V gene. This CDR3 spans 14 amino acids. V lost 6 bases and J 4 bases, leaving 16 bases between the germline ends. CDR3 residues: CASSSGPEGYEQYF. Here the CDR3 DNA reads TGTGCCAGCAGCTCGGGACCTGAGGGTTACGAGCAGTACTTC.